This T cell receptor (beta chain) derives from a study of CD8+ T cells in alopecia areata. In each case, RNA was isolated and then reverse transcribed into cDNA as the sequencing template. TCRdb keeps only in-frame clones here, not all; method: immunoSEQ multiplex PCR. The sample contains about 140,000 clones, around three fifths of which appear only once. CDR1 is SNHLY and CDR2 is FYNNEI in the germline V gene. CDR3 length equals 13 residues. V was pared by 6 bases and J by 5 bases, with 0 bases of the junction left unmatched. This chain uses TRBV2 with TRBJ2-2, with TRBD2 matching over 10 bases. This clonotype was sampled from a human donor with alopecia areata. This specimen consisted of CD4+ T cells sorted from blood, obtained at week 0. CDR3 residues: CASRLAGTGELFF. The CDR3 DNA reads TGTGCCAGCAGACTAGCGGGGACCGGGGAGCTGTTTTTT.